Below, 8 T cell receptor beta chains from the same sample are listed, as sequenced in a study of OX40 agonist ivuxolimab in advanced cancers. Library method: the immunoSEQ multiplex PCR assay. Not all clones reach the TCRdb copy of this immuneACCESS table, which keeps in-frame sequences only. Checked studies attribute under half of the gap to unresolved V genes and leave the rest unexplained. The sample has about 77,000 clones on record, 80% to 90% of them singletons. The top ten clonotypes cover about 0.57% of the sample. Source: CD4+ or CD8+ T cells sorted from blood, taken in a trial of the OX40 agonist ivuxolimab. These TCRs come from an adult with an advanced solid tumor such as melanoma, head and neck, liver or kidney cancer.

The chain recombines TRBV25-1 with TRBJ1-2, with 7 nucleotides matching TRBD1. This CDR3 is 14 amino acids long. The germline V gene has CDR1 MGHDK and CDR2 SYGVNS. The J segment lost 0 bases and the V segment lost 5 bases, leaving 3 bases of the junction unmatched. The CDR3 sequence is CASSQGGPNYGYTF. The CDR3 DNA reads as TGTGCCAGCAGTCAGGGGGGACCTAACTATGGCTACACCTTC.

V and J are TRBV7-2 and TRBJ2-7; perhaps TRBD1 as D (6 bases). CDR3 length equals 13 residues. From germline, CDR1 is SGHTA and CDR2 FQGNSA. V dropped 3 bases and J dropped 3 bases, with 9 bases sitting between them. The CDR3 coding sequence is TGTGCCAGCAGCTTGATCAGGGGCTACGAGCAGTACTTC. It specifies CASSLIRGYEQYF. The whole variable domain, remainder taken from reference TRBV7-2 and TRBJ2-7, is GAGVSQSPSNKVTEKGKDVELRCDPISGHTALYWYRQSLGQGLEFLIYFQGNSAPDKSGLPSDRFSAERTGGSVSTLTIQRTQQEDSAVYLCASSLIRGYEQYFGPGTRLTVT.

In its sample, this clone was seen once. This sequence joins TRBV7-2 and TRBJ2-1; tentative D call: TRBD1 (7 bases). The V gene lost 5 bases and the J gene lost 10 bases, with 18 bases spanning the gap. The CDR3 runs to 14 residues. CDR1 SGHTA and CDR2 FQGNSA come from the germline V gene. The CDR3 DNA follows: TGTGCCAGCAGCCCCAGGGGGACTGAATCGGAGCAGTTCTTC. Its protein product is CASSPRGTESEQFF.

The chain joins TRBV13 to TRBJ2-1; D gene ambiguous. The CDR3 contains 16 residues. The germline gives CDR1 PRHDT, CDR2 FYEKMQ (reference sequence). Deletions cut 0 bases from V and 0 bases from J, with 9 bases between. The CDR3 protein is CASSLGHRSSYNEQFF. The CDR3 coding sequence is TGTGCCAGCAGCTTAGGGCATCGGAGCTCCTACAATGAGCAGTTCTTC.

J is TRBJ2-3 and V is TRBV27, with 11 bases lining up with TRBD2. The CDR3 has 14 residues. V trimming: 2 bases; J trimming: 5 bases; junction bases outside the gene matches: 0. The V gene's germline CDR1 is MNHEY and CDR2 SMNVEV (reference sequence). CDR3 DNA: TGTGCCAGCAGTTTAGGACTAGCGGGAGATACGCAGTATTTT. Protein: CASSLGLAGDTQYF.

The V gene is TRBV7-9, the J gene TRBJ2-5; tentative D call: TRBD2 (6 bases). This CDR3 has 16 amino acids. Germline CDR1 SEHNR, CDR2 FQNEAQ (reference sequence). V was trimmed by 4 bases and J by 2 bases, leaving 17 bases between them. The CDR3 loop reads CASSSGRPIQQETQYF. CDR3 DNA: TGTGCCAGCAGCTCAGGGAGGCCTATACAACAAGAGACCCAGTACTTC.

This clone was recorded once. The CDR3 DNA follows: TGTGCCAGCAGCTCACCCAACACTGAAGCTTTCTTT. This gives the protein CASSSPNTEAFF. The chain combines TRBV7-6 with TRBJ1-1; D gene ambiguous. Trimming removed 4 bases at V and 2 bases at J, with 5 bases between. Per germline, CDR1 SGHVS and CDR2 FNYEAQ. The CDR3 contains 12 residues.

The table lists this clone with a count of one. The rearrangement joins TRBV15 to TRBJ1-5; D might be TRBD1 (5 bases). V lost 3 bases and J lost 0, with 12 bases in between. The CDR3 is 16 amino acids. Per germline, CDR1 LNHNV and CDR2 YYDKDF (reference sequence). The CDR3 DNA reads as TGTGCCACCAGCAGGGACAATCAAAATAGCAATCAGCCCCAGCATTTT. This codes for CATSRDNQNSNQPQHF.